These 18 T cell receptor beta chains share one sample of origin, sequenced in a study of blood T cell repertoires in COVID-19. Some clones are missing from TCRdb's copy, which holds only in-frame ones; the method was immunoSEQ multiplex PCR. The sample carries more than 350,000 clones, around 92% recorded once. Material: peripheral blood. These TCRs come from a woman aged 25 to 39 with COVID-19, enrolled during active disease.

This chain joins TRBV4-3 and TRBJ1-5; D is undetermined. Between the trimmed V and J ends, which lost 0 bases and 7 bases, there was a span of 7 bases. The CDR3 runs to 13 residues. The V gene's germline CDR1 is LGHNA and CDR2 YSLEER. The CDR3 region is CASSQDEQQPQHF. The CDR3 DNA follows: TGCGCCAGCAGCCAAGATGAACAACAGCCCCAGCATTTT.

The rearrangement joins TRBV27 to TRBJ1-4; 7 positions match TRBD1. V lost 6 bases, J lost 0 bases, and 19 bases stayed unmatched. Per germline, CDR1 MNHEY and CDR2 SMNVEV (reference sequence). This CDR3 spans 20 amino acids. The CDR3 is CASRPKTGPFLPPTNEKLFF. As DNA, the CDR3 is TGTGCCAGCAGACCGAAGACAGGGCCATTCCTTCCACCAACTAATGAAAAACTGTTTTTT.

The chain employs TRBV4-1 and TRBJ2-1; D ambiguous. V lost 7 bases and J lost 0, with 10 bases in between. This CDR3 is built from 14 residues. CDR1 and CDR2 (germline): MGHRA, YSYEKL. In DNA, the CDR3 is TGCGCCAGCATGGTTAGTAGCTCCTACAATGAGCAGTTCTTC. Translating it yields CASMVSSSYNEQFF.

The chain combines TRBV5-1 with TRBJ1-4; D is unclear. Germline loops: CDR1 SGHRS, CDR2 YFSETQ. Trimming left V 5 bases short and J 3 bases short, with 14 bases between. The CDR3 is made up of 15 amino acids. CDR3 nucleotide sequence: TGCGCCAGCAGTTCGAGCGACTCGGCTAATGAAAAACTGTTTTTT. This encodes CASSSSDSANEKLFF.

The chain's CDR3 is CASSLTVSGVSDTQYF. CDR3 sequence (DNA): TGTGCCAGCAGTTTAACCGTTAGCGGGGTGTCAGATACGCAGTATTTT. The chain joins TRBV27 to TRBJ2-3; 8 bases match TRBD2. The CDR3 length is 16 residues. J lost 4 bases, V lost 2 bases, and 8 bases had no gene match. Germline CDR1 and CDR2: MNHEY and SMNVEV (reference sequence).

The chain joins TRBV29-1 to TRBJ1-2; no clear D gene. The CDR3 loop spans 12 amino acids. CDR1 is SQVTM and CDR2 is ANQGSEA in the germline V gene. V was cut by 4 bases and J by 4 bases, with 10 bases left in between. This CDR3 reads CSVAGLGYGYTF. The CDR3 DNA reads as TGCAGCGTTGCGGGTCTGGGCTATGGCTACACCTTC.

The rearrangement links TRBV4-3 to TRBJ2-1; 14 bases match TRBD2. The CDR3 is 15 amino acids. V was clipped by 2 bases and J by 9 bases; unmatched bases: 3. Per the germline V gene, CDR1 is LGHNA and CDR2 is YSLEER. The CDR3 region is CASSQRTSGRTEQFF. Written as DNA, the CDR3 is TGCGCCAGCAGCCAACGGACTAGCGGGAGGACTGAGCAGTTCTTC.

The genes are TRBV4-3 and TRBJ1-5; D ambiguous. This CDR3 contains 13 residues. V was trimmed by 4 bases and J by 2 bases, leaving 6 bases between them. Germline CDR1 LGHNA, CDR2 YSLEER. The CDR3 nucleotides are TGCGCCAGCAGCCTTACAGGCAATCAGCCCCAGCATTTT. Residues: CASSLTGNQPQHF.

The chain recombines TRBV12-3 or TRBV12-4 with TRBJ2-1; perhaps TRBD2 as D (5 bases). The CDR3 is 11 amino acids. Trimming took 8 bases from V and 9 from J, leaving 11 bases between them. CDR3 sequence: CASRDRGEQFF. The CDR3 DNA reads as TGTGCCAGCCGCGACCGGGGTGAGCAGTTCTTC.

CDR3 amino acids: CASSSNIFQGRREKLFF. The CDR3 coding sequence is TGTGCCAGCAGTTCGAATATATTCCAGGGGAGAAGGGAAAAACTGTTTTTT. The V gene is TRBV27, the J gene TRBJ1-4; a possible D gene is TRBD1 (6 bases). The V end lost 4 bases, the J end lost 8 bases, and 23 bases lay between the germline ends. CDR1 is MNHEY and CDR2 is SMNVEV in the germline V gene (reference sequence). The CDR3 consists of 17 residues.

The gene calls are TRBV29-1 and TRBJ2-1, with D tentatively TRBD1 (6 bases). CDR3 size: 12 residues. Per germline, CDR1 SQVTM and CDR2 ANQGSEA. Between the trimmed V and J ends, which lost 5 bases and 7 bases, there was a span of 12 bases. For the CDR3, the DNA is TGCAGCGTTCACAGGGTCGGGAATGAGCAGTTCTTC. Translation gives CSVHRVGNEQFF.

The chain combines TRBV18 with TRBJ1-3; D not resolved. Trimming pared 1 base from V and 0 bases from J, leaving 7 bases between. The CDR3 loop spans 15 amino acids. Looked up from germline, CDR1 is KGHSH and CDR2 is LQKENI. This chain's CDR3 is CASSPRQDSGNTIYF. CDR3 nucleotide sequence: TGTGCCAGCTCACCACGGCAGGACTCTGGAAACACCATATATTTT.

The CDR3 is CASNPGGASYNEQFF. CDR3 nucleotide sequence: TGTGCCAGCAACCCCGGGGGGGCCTCCTACAATGAGCAGTTCTTC. The J gene is TRBJ2-1, the V gene TRBV6-5; 8 bases agree with TRBD2. Looked up from germline, CDR1 is MNHEY and CDR2 is SVGAGI. The CDR3 sequence is 15 residues long. With V trimmed by 7 bases and J by 0 bases, 5 bases remained unmatched.

V usage is TRBV6-2 or TRBV6-3 and J usage is TRBJ1-1, with D possibly TRBD1 on 5 matching bases. This CDR3 spans 15 amino acids. Germline lookup yields CDR1 MNHEY and CDR2 SVGEGT. V was clipped by 0 bases and J by 1 base, with 9 bases between them. CDR3 amino acids: CASSYSGHQNTEAFF. CDR3 DNA sequence: TGTGCCAGCAGTTACTCTGGACACCAGAACACTGAAGCTTTCTTT.

The chain recombines TRBV29-1 with TRBJ1-1, with 11 bases aligning to TRBD1. Germline CDR1 reads SQVTM; CDR2 reads ANQGSEA. The ends lost 5 bases at V and 4 bases at J; junction bases unmatched: 9. The CDR3 is made up of 15 amino acids. The chain's CDR3 is CSVPGPGTGGTEAFF. The DNA for the CDR3 is TGCAGCGTTCCCGGGCCGGGGACAGGGGGCACTGAAGCTTTCTTT.

The chain joins TRBV14 to TRBJ2-1; D perhaps matches TRBD2 (5 bases). Germline V CDR1 and CDR2: SGHDN, FVKESK. Trimming removed 3 bases at V and 6 bases at J, with 12 bases between. This CDR3 is 14 amino acids long. CDR3 sequence: CASSHVRGSNEQFF. CDR3 nucleotides: TGTGCCAGCAGCCATGTACGGGGATCCAATGAGCAGTTCTTC. Based on the CDR3 plus reference TRBV14 and TRBJ2-1, the full variable domain is EAGVTQFPSHSVIEKGQTVTLRCDPISGHDNLYWYRRVMGKEIKFLLHFVKESKQDESGMPNNRFLAERTGGTYSTLKVQPAELEDSGVYFCASSHVRGSNEQFFGPGTRLTVL.

Here the CDR3 reads CASSDWTGGMNTEAFF. The CDR3 coding sequence is TGTGCCAGCAGCGATTGGACAGGGGGCATGAACACTGAAGCTTTCTTT. V and J are TRBV5-4 and TRBJ1-1, with 11 bases that match TRBD1. Germline V gene data show CDR1 as SGHNT and CDR2 as YYREEE (reference sequence). The CDR3 is made up of 16 amino acids. V shed 4 bases, J shed 0 bases, and the junction held 5 bases outside the gene matches.

The rearrangement joins TRBV6-4 to TRBJ1-4, with 8 positions matching TRBD1. J lost 7 bases, V lost 0 bases, and 4 bases had no gene match. This CDR3 spans 15 amino acids. Germline V gives CDR1 MRHNA, CDR2 SNTAGT. DNA of the CDR3: TGTGCCAGCAGTGACTCGAACAGGGGGACTGAAAAACTGTTTTTT. It encodes CASSDSNRGTEKLFF.